This TCR beta chain is from a study of blood T cells in healthy people across ages. The CDR3 totals 16 residues. V lost 1 base, J lost 2 bases, and 5 bases stayed unmatched. Germline loops: CDR1 MGHRA, CDR2 YSYEKL. The use of a sample-barcoded 5' primer and a J-beta primer mix characterized a second PCR of roughly 6 to 11 cycles. TCRdb reprocessed the 5' RACE reads via MiXCR and lists one record per CDR3 protein. Here the sample spans around 970,000 distinct CDR3 sequences, roughly 51% being singletons. It was roughly 10 milliliters of peripheral blood that were drawn from each donor. V gene TRBV4-1 combines with J gene TRBJ2-3, with TRBD2 identical over 8 bases. Material for sequencing was blood. The source of this sequence is a woman aged 60-70 years in good health. This chain's CDR3 is CASSQVAGGLTDTQYF. CDR3 DNA sequence: TGCGCCAGCAGCCAAGTCGCGGGGGGACTCACAGATACGCAGTATTTT.